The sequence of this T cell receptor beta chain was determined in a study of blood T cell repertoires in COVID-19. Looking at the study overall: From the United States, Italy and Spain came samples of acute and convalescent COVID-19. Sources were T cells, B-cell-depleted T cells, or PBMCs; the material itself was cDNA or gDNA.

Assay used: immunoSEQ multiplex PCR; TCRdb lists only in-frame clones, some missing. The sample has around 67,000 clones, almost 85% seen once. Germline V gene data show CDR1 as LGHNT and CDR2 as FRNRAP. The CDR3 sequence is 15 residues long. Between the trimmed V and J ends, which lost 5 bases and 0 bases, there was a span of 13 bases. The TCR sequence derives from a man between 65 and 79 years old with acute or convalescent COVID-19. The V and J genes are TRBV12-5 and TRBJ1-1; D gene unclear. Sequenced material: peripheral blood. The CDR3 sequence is CASGPPRGLNTEAFF. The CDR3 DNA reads TGTGCTAGTGGTCCGCCCCGCGGGTTGAACACTGAAGCTTTCTTT.